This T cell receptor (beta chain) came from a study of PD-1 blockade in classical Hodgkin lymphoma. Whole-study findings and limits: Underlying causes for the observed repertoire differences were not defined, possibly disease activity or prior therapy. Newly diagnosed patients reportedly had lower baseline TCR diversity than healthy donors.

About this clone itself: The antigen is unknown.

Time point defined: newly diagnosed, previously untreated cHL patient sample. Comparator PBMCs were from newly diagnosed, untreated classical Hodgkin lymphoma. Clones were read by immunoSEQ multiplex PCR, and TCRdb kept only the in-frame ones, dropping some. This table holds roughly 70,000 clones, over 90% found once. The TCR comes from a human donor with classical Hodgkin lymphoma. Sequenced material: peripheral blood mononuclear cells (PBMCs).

The CDR3 protein is CASTRTAGGNTQYF. The CDR3 DNA reads TGTGCCAGCACGAGGACGGCGGGGGGTAATACGCAGTATTTT. The chain is built from TRBV2 and TRBJ2-3, with TRBD2 matching 8 bases. Germline CDR1 is SNHLY and CDR2 is FYNNEI. V was pared by 7 bases and J by 7 bases, with 10 bases of the junction left unmatched. The CDR3 has 14 amino acids.